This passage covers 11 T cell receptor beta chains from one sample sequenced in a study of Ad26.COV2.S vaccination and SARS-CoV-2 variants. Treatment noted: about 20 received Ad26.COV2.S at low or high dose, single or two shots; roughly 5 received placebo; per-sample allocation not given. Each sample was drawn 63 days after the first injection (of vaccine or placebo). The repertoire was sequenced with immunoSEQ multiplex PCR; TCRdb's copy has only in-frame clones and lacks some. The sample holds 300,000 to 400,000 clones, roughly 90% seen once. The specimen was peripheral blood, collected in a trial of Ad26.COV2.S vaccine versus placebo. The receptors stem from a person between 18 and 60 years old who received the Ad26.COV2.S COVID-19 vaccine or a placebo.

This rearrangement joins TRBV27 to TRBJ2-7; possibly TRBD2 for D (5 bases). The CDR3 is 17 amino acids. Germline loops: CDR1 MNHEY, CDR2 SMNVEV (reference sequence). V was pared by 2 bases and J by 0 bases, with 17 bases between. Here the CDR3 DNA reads TGTGCCAGCAGTTTAAGGTCACCGGGGTCCAACTCCTACGAGCAGTACTTC. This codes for CASSLRSPGSNSYEQYF.

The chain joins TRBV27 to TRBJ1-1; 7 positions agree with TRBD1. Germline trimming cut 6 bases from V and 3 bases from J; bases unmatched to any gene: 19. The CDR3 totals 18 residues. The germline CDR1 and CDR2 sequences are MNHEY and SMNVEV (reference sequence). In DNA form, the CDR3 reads TGTGCCAGCAGCTCATATATCAGGGGGGGAGTTTCGGACACTGAAGCTTTCTTT. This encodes CASSSYIRGGVSDTEAFF.

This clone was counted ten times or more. CDR3 bases: TGTGCCAGCAGCGTGGGAAACACCATATATTTT. It is translated as CASSVGNTIYF. V is TRBV9 and J is TRBJ1-3; no firm D call. Germline CDR1 and CDR2: SGDLS and YYNGEE. The CDR3 is 11 amino acids. V was clipped by 2 bases and J by 4 bases, with 1 base between them.

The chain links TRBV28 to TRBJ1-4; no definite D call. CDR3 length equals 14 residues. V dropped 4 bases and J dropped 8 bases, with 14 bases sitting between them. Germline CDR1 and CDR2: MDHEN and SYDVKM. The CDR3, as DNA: TGTGCCAGCAGTTCTGGCGCAGGAGGGGAAAAACTGTTTTTT. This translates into CASSSGAGGEKLFF.

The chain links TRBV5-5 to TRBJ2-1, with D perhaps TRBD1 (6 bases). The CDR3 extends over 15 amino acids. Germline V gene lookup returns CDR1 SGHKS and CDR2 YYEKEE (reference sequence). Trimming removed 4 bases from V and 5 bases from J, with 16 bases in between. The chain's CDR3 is CASSPGPGDHNEQFF. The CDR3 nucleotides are TGTGCCAGCAGCCCCGGCCCAGGGGATCACAATGAGCAGTTCTTC.

Written as DNA, the CDR3 is TGTGCCAGCAGTTTATCGAGGGCTAGCGGGAGGGCAGATACGCAGTATTTT. Its translation is CASSLSRASGRADTQYF. The chain uses TRBV27 and TRBJ2-3; 12 nucleotides match TRBD2. Germline values: CDR1 MNHEY, CDR2 SMNVEV (reference sequence). The CDR3 extends over 17 amino acids. J gave up 4 bases and V 0 bases, and 5 bases lay outside the gene matches.

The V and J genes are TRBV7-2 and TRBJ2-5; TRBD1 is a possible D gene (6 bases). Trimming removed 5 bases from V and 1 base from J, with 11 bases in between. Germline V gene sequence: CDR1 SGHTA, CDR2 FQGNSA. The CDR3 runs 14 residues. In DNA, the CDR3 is TGTGCCAGCAGCAAAGGGGGTCTCCAAGAGACCCAGTACTTC. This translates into CASSKGGLQETQYF.

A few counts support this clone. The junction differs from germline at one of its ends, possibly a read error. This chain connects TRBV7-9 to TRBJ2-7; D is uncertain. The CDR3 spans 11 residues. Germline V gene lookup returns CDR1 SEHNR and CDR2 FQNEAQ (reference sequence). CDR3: CASSSHDWMHF. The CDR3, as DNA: TGTGCCAGCAGCTCCCACGACTGGATGCACTTC.

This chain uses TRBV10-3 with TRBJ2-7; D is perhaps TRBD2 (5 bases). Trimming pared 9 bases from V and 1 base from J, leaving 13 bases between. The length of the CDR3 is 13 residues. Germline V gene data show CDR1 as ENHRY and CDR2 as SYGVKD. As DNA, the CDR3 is TGTGCCATACAGAGCCGCGGGTCCTACGAGCAGTACTTC. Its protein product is CAIQSRGSYEQYF.

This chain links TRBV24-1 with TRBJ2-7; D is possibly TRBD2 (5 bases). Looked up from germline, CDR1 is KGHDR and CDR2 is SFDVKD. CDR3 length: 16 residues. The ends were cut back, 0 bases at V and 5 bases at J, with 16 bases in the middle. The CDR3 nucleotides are TGTGCCACCAGTGATTTGTCGGGGTGGTGCCCCCACGAGCAGTACTTC. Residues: CATSDLSGWCPHEQYF.

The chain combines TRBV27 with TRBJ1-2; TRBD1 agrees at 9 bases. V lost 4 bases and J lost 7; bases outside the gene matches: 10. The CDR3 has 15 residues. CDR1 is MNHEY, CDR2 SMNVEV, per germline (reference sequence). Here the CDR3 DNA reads TGTGCCAGCAGTTCATACCCGGACAGGGGTCGTGGCTACACCTTC. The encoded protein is CASSSYPDRGRGYTF.